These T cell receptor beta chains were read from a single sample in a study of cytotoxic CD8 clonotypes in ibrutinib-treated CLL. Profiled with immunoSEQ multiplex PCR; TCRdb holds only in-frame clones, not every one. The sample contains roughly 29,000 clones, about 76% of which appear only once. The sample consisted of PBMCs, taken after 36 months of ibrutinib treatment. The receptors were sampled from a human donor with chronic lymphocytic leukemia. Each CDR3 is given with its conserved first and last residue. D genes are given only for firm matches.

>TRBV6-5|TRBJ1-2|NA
CASSWTAYYGYTF
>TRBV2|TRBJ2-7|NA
CASSPTYEQYF
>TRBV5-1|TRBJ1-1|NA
CASSLVGKMNTEAFF
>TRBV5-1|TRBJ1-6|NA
CASSLSTGSSYNSPLHF
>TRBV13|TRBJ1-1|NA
CASSILGTEAFF
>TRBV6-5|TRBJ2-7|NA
CASSPSGFHEQYF
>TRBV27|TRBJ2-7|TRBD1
CASSPRDRGAQEQYF
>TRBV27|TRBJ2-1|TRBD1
CASSLKDRNEQFF
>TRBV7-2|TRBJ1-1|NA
CASSLMGLGTEAFF
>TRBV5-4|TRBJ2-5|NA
CASSPTDSRETQYF
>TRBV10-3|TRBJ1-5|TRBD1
CAYAGQIGEPQHF
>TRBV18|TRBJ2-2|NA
CAIPRTTNTGELFF
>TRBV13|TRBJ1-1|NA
CASSSVTEAFF
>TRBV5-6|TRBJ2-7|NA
CASSSTGTPYEQYF
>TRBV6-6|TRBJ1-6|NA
CASSYLDRNSPLHF
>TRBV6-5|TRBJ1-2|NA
CASSSGRTYGYTF
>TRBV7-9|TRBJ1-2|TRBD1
CASSPGQGAHGYTF
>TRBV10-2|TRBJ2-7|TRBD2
CASETSGSYEQYF
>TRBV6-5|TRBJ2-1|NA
CASSYTGNEQFF
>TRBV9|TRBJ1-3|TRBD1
CASSARDRGFQSSGNTIYF
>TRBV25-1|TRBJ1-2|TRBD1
CASDGDRGSAETGGYTF
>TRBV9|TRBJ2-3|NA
CASSATTDTQYF
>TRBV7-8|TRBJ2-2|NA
CASSLARGGTGELFF
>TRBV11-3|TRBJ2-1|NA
CASSSLTGLYNEQFF
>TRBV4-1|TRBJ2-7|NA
CASSQGSYEQYF
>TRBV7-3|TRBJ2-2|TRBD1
CASSPRGQHAGELFF
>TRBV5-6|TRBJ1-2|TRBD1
CASSQQGPYGYTF
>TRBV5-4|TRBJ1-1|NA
CASSQDSGGYTEAFF
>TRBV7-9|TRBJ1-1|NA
CASSPRGTEAFF
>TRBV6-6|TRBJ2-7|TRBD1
CASSPNRGEQYF
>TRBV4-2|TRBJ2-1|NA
CASSHEEGPTYNEQFF
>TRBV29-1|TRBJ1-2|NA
CSVVQGYSNYGYTF
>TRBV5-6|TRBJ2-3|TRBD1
CASSLEPGQGRTDTQYF
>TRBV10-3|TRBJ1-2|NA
CAISARTNSYGYTF
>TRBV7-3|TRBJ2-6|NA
CASSQDGANVLTF
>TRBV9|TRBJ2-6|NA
CASSVSVQANSGANVLTF
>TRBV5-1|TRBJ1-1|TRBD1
CASSFEGTQGGAFF
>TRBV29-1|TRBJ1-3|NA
CSVGGTGNTIYF
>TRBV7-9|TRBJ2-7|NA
CASSEHGDRLGGQYF
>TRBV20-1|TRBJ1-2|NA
CSARMGRAYTF
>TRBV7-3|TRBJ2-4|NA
CASSLNGETIQYF
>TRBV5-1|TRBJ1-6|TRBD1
CASSLYPPGQLNSPLHF
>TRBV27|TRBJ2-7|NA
CASSLIPSYEQYF
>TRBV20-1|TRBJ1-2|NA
CSAPMGFGYTF
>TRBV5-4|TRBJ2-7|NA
CAIDTGEGDEQYF
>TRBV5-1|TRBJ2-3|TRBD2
CASSLAILAGLSTDTQYF
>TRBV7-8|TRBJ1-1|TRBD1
CASSRRDRGMLAEAFF